The present entry profiles one T cell receptor beta chain with its context. The antigen is undetermined. The junction departs from the called germline gene at one end, perhaps through a read error. The library came from three nested PCR rounds adapted from ARM-PCR protocols. TCRdb fed the multiplex PCR reads into MiXCR, producing one record per CDR3 protein. The data contain fewer than 55,000 distinct CDR3 sequences, roughly 60% of them singletons. The sample is drawn from a study of tumor and adjacent non-tumor tissue in lung cancer. Across the whole study: There were roughly 11 adenocarcinoma, 2 squamous cell carcinoma and 1 small cell lung cancer cases. General study points: TCR diversity was significantly greater in tumor than normal lung tissue. Normal lung showed higher cumulative top 100 clone frequency than tumor.

The template was RNA from unsorted bulk tissue. This non-tumor lung sample came from over 3 cm beyond the tumor edge. Chemotherapy-naive patients with new lung cancer underwent thoracic surgery in China, August–late 2014. The germline V gene encodes CDR1 SQVTM and CDR2 ANQGSEA. The CDR3 runs to 14 residues. V usage is TRBV29-1 and J usage is TRBJ1-1; weak D call: TRBD1 (5 bases). The source of this sequence is a middle-aged woman with non-small cell lung cancer. Sequencing was performed on distant non-tumor lung tissue. The CDR3 here is CSVETRTEDTEAFF. CDR3 DNA: TGCAGCGTTGAAACGAGAACAGAGGACACTGAGGCTTTCTTT.